This T cell receptor beta chain was recovered during a study of post-analysis software for immune sequencing data. Turning to the study itself: The courses of disease that were included comprised relapsing-remitting, secondary progressive and progressive-relapsing multiple sclerosis. Study results and caveats: Pronounced co-clustering by F measure was evident among identically batched samples. Controls' normalized Chao1 diversity significantly exceeded that of multiple sclerosis patients. There were five TRBV segments more frequent in patients than controls, and TRBV5-6, TRBV5-1 and TRBV20-1 were among them.

CDR3 length: 15 residues. The ends were cut back, 0 bases at V and 9 bases at J, with 18 bases in the middle. The V gene's germline CDR1 is DFQATT and CDR2 SNEGSKA (reference sequence). The library was made from cDNA and included unique molecular identifiers. From the PCR reads, TCRdb called clonotypes with MiXCR, one entry per CDR3 protein. The sample includes some 260,000 distinct CDR3 sequences, 35% to 40% of them seen just once. This clonotype was recorded many times. The antigen is undetermined. This TCR derives from a girl between 5 and 17 years old with multiple sclerosis. The material sequenced was blood. The rearrangement joins TRBV20-1 to TRBJ1-5; D uncertain. CDR3 DNA: TGCAGTGCTAGAGATCCCCGGACGGTGCGGGCGCCCCAGCATTTT. It encodes CSARDPRTVRAPQHF.